This T cell receptor beta chain was sequenced during a study of vaccination effects on CD4 cells after COVID-19 (dated by TCRdb to 2022 to 2024). Context from the whole study: Participants received two doses of either the BNT162b2 or the mRNA-1273 mRNA SARS-CoV-2 vaccine. In both COVID-19 convalescent patients and infection-naive vaccine recipients, the study compared SARS-CoV-2 spike-specific CD4+ TCR repertoires from before mRNA vaccination with those from after it. Cultures from other donors in the study were sequenced with the Oncomine TCR Beta short-read assay on an Illumina iSeq 100. Altogether, around 9 COVID-19 convalescent patients and 4 SARS-CoV-2-naive healthy vaccine recipients made up the full study.

Receptors were amplified or captured by the immunoSEQ multiplex PCR assay. TCR beta CDR3 sequencing was performed on DNA from the cultured, isolated CD4+ T cells. In the authors' own workflow: The analysis removed non-productive TCR sequences, trimmed reads to the CDR3 region, and retained only CDR3s that were 7 or more amino acids long. Antigen-specific clonotypes were identified using the MANAFEST web app by comparison of expansion in peptide wells against reference cultures. For clones to be considered positive, expansion at FDR<0.05 versus reference and all other wells, an odds ratio above 5, and a frequency above 0.1% in two replicate wells were required. A clonotype was called cross-reactive if it was significantly expanded both in SARS-CoV-2 spike wells and in at least one common cold coronavirus spike condition. CDR3 similarity was assessed by Levenshtein distance with the stringdist R package, and unrooted trees were built with ape in R 3.6.1. In its TCRdb copy, this immuneACCESS table keeps in-frame sequences only and misses some clones. Where compared with another copy, unresolved V genes explain less than half of these, and the others have no known cause. The D gene and trimming were derived from the DNA, and the V and J assignments and clone size from that table. The sample table shows roughly 42,000 clones, and around 67% are seen once. Roughly 24% of the sample is taken by the ten largest.

Broad study findings and their caveats: Marked clonal contraction was observed in both infection-induced and vaccine-induced clones at late post-vaccination timepoints, consistent with waning T cell responses. Limitations of the study were the small number of convalescent patients and the absence of early post-infection timepoints. Among healthy vaccine recipients, nearly all vaccine-induced clones were SARS-CoV-2 mono-reactive, and only 1 of 255 was cross-reactive with common cold coronaviruses.

About this clone: Its target antigen remains unknown. No much larger clonotype is one base removed from it; base qualities were not supplied.

In the ViraFEST assay, PBMC were stimulated with viral peptide pools, and antigen-specific CD4+ T cell clonotypes were then identified by expansion using TCR sequencing. After more than nine days of culture, CD4+ T cells were isolated with the EasySep CD4+ T cell isolation kit. None of the healthy vaccine recipients had a prior SARS-CoV-2 infection, which was confirmed by nucleocapsid antibody tests that came back negative both before and after vaccination. Two million PBMC per well were cultured with 8.5 to 10 ug/ml peptides in IMDM containing roughly 5% human AB serum, approximately 10 IU/ml IL-2 and gentamicin. On days 3 and 7, half of the culture medium was replaced with fresh IL-2-containing medium. Unless otherwise noted, each peptide stimulation condition was cultured in triplicate wells. Using Ficoll-Paque Plus gradient centrifugation, PBMC were separated from whole blood and then either used fresh or cryopreserved at -140C. Overlapping peptide pools spanned the spike proteins of SARS-CoV-2 and the common cold coronaviruses HCoV-NL63, HCoV-OC43 and HCoV-229E. Genomic DNA was extracted from cultured CD4+ T cells with the QIAamp micro DNA kit.

The germline V gene supplies CDR1 MDHEN and CDR2 SYDVKM. The CDR3 measures 14 amino acids from cysteine to phenylalanine. The entry retains the CDR3 DNA only, 42 bases that are in frame from base 1. Between the V and J ends, shortened by 3 bases and 9 bases respectively, the junction contains 17 bases. This TCR derives from a human donor who received a COVID-19 vaccine. The sequence is built from TRBV28 and TRBJ1-1, with TRBD1 perhaps the D gene, on 6 matching bases. Material: CD4+ T cells from PBMCs cultured with HCoV-OC43 spike peptides, obtained before COVID-19 vaccination. This sample's cell subset or site label indicates: HCoV-OC43 spike overlapping peptide pool stimulation. The CDR3 reads CASSFLGGDYKAFF. The sequenced DNA is TGTGCCAGCAGTTTCCTAGGGGGGGATTACAAAGCTTTCTTT.